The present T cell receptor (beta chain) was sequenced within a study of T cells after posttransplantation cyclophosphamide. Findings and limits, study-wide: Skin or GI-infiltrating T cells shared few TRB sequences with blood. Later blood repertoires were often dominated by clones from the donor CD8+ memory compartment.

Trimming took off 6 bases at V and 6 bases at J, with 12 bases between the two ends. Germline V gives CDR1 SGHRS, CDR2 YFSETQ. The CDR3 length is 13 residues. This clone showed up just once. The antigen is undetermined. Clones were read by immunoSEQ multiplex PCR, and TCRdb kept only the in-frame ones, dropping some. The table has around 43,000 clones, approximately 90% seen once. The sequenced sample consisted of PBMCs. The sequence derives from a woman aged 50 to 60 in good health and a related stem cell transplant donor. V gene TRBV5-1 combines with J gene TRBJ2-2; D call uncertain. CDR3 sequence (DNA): TGCGCCAGCACCATACAATCCGCCGGGGAGCTGTTTTTT. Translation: CASTIQSAGELFF.